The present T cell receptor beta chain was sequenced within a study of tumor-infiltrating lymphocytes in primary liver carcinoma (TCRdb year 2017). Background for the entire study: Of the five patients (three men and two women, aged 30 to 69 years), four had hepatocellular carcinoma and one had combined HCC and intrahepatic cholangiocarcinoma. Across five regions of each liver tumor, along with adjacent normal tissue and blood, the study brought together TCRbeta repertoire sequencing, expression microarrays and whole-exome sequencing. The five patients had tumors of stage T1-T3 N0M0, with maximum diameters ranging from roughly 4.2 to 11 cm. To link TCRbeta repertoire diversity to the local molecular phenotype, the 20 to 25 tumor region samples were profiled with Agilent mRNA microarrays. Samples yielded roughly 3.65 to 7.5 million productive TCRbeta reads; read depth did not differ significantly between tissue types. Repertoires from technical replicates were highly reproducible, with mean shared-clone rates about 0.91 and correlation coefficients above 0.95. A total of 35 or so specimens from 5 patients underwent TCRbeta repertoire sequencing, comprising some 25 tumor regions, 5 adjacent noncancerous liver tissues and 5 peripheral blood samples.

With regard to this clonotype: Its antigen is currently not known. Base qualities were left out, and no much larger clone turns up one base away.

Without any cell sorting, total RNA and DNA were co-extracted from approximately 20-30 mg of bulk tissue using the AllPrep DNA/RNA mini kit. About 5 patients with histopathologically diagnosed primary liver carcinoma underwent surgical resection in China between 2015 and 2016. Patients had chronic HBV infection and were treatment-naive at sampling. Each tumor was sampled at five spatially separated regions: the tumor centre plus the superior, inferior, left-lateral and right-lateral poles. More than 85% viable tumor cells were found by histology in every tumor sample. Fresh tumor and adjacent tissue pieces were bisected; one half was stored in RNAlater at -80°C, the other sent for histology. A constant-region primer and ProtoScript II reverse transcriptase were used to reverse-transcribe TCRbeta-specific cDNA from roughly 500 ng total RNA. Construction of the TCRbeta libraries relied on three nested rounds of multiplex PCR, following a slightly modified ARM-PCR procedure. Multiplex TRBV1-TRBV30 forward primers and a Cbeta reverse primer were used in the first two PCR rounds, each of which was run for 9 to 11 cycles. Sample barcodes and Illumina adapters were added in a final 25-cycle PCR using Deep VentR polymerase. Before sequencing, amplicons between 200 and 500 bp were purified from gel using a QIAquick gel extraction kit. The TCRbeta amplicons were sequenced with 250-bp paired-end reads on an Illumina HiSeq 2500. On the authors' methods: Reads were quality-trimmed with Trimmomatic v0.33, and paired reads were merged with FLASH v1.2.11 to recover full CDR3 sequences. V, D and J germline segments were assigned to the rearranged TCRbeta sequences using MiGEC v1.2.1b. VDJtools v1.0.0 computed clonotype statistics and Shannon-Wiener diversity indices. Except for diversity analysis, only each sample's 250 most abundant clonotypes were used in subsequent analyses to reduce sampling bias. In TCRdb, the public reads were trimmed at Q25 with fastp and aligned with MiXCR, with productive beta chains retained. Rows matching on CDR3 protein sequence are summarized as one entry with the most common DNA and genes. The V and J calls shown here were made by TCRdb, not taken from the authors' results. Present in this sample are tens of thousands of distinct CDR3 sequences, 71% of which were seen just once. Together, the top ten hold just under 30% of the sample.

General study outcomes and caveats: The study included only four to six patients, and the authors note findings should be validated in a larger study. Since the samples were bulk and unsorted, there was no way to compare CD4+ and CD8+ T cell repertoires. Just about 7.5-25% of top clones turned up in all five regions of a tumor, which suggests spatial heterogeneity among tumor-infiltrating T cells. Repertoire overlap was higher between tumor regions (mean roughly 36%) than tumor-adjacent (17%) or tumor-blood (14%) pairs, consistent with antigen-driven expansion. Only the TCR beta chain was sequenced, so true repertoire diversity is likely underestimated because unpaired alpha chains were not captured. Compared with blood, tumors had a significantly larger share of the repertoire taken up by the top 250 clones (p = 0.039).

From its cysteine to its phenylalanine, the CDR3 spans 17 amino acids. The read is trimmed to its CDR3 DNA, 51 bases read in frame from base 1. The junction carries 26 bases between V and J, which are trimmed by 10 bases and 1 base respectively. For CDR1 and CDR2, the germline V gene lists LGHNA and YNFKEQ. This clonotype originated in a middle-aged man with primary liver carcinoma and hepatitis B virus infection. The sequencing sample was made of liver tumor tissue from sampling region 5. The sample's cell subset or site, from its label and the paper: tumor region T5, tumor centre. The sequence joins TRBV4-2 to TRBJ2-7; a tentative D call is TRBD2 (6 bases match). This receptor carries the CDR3 CATTELAGVYMSYEQYF. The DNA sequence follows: TGTGCCACTACTGAACTAGCAGGAGTTTATATGTCCTACGAGCAGTACTTC.